This T cell receptor beta chain was documented in a study of blood T cell repertoires in COVID-19. Study context: COVID-19 samples, acute and convalescent, were from the United States, Italy and Spain. The cDNA or gDNA used as material had been derived from T cells, B-cell-depleted T cells, or PBMCs.

How the authors handled the data: Amplification with reference gene primers provided the estimates of nucleated cell counts. TCRdb keeps only in-frame clones here, not all; method: immunoSEQ multiplex PCR. The D gene and trimming were derived from the DNA, and the V and J assignments and clone size from that table. The sample shows about 140,000 clones, around 79% of them seen only once. The CDR3 spans 14 residues. Trimming cost V 5 bases and J 1 base, with 11 bases left between them. Germline values: CDR1 LNHDA, CDR2 SQIVND (reference sequence). The clonotype comes from a man in his fifties or sixties with active or convalescent COVID-19. The V call is TRBV19, the J call TRBJ1-1; D is unclear. What was sequenced was peripheral blood. CDR3 region: CASSLRPGNTEAFF. CDR3 DNA: TGTGCCAGTAGTCTCAGACCGGGGAACACTGAAGCTTTCTTT.